One and the same sample provided the 28 T cell receptor beta chains below, sequenced in a study of cytomegalovirus exposure and HLA in healthy donors. The method was immunoSEQ multiplex PCR; TCRdb's version includes in-frame clones alone and lacks a portion of them. Of 150,000 to 200,000 clones in the sample, 84% were seen once. The sample taken for sequencing was PBMCs. The receptors derive from a young man in good health and CMV-seropositive.

The chain is built from TRBV7-2 and TRBJ2-5; 13 bases are shared with TRBD2. CDR1 and CDR2 from the germline V gene are SGHTA and FQGNSA. V shed 5 bases, J shed 4 bases, and the junction held 4 bases outside the gene matches. This CDR3 is built from 15 residues. CDR3 bases: TGTGCCAGCAGCCCCGGACTAGCGGGAGCAGAGACCCAGTACTTC. Protein product: CASSPGLAGAETQYF.

V and J are TRBV19 and TRBJ2-1; TRBD2 might be the D (6 bases). The ends were cut back, 9 bases at V and 10 bases at J, with 13 bases in the middle. CDR1 is LNHDA, CDR2 SQIVND, per germline (reference sequence). There are 11 residues in the CDR3. This CDR3 is CASQTREEQFF. CDR3 nucleotide sequence: TGTGCCAGCCAGACTAGGGAGGAGCAGTTCTTC.

The genes are TRBV29-1 and TRBJ2-1, with 8 bases matching TRBD1. V lost 6 bases, J lost 6 bases, and 10 bases stayed unmatched. CDR3 size: 14 residues. CDR1 and CDR2 from the germline V gene are SQVTM and ANQGSEA. As DNA, the CDR3 is TGCAGCGTGAAGGGCAGACAGGGGCCCAATGAGCAGTTCTTC. Its translation is CSVKGRQGPNEQFF.

This chain connects TRBV5-4 to TRBJ2-1, with TRBD1 matching 11 bases. Germline values: CDR1 SGHNT, CDR2 YYREEE (reference sequence). Losses at the gene ends were 4 bases for V and 3 bases for J; bases not matched to a gene: 3. This CDR3 is 15 amino acids long. The CDR3 protein is CASSPGTGGYNEQFF. In nucleotides, the CDR3 is TGTGCCAGCAGCCCCGGGACAGGGGGCTACAATGAGCAGTTCTTC.

The CDR3 sequence is CSARVDTEAFF. DNA of the CDR3: TGCAGTGCTAGAGTCGACACTGAAGCTTTCTTT. The chain links TRBV20-1 to TRBJ1-1, with unresolved D. CDR1 is DFQATT and CDR2 is SNEGSKA in the germline V gene (reference sequence). The CDR3 covers 11 residues. Deletions cut 1 base from V and 3 bases from J, with 3 bases between.

This chain links TRBV7-3 with TRBJ2-3; 8 positions agree with TRBD2. The V gene's germline CDR1 is SGHTA and CDR2 FQGTGA. The CDR3 spans 15 residues. V trimming: 5 bases; J trimming: 0 bases; junction bases outside the gene matches: 4. DNA for the CDR3: TGTGCCAGCAGCCTAGCGGGCACTAGCACAGATACGCAGTATTTT. It translates to CASSLAGTSTDTQYF.

The chain recombines TRBV5-1 with TRBJ2-7; the match to TRBD1 covers 9 bases. V trimming: 2 bases; J trimming: 3 bases; junction bases outside the gene matches: 6. The CDR3 loop spans 15 amino acids. Germline V gene data show CDR1 as SGHRS and CDR2 as YFSETQ. CDR3 DNA: TGCGCCAGCAGCTTTACGGGACAGGGCGTCTACGAGCAGTACTTC. It codes for CASSFTGQGVYEQYF.

The chain uses TRBV27 and TRBJ1-2, with D tentatively TRBD1 (5 bases). V shed 3 bases and J shed 5 bases, with 10 bases lying between them. Germline lookup yields CDR1 MNHEY and CDR2 SMNVEV (reference sequence). The CDR3 extends over 13 amino acids. The CDR3 reads CASSFQGGYGYTF. CDR3 bases: TGTGCCAGCAGTTTCCAGGGAGGGTATGGCTACACCTTC.

The chain joins TRBV28 to TRBJ2-7, with 10 bases fitting TRBD2. CDR3 size: 16 residues. The V gene end was trimmed by 4 bases and the J gene end by 5 bases; junction bases not matched to a gene: 11. Germline CDR1 MDHEN, CDR2 SYDVKM. This CDR3 reads CASSSVGLAGADEQYF. The CDR3 DNA is TGTGCCAGCAGTTCGGTGGGGCTAGCGGGAGCTGACGAGCAGTACTTC.

The rearrangement uses TRBV7-9 and TRBJ2-1; D is unclear. The V gene lost 5 bases and the J gene lost 6 bases, with 5 bases spanning the gap. The CDR3 is made up of 11 amino acids. The germline CDR1 and CDR2 sequences are SEHNR and FQNEAQ (reference sequence). The CDR3 reads CASSPINEQFF. In DNA form, the CDR3 reads TGTGCCAGCAGCCCCATCAATGAGCAGTTCTTC. Filled out from reference TRBV7-9 and TRBJ2-1, the complete variable domain reads DTGVSQNPRHKITKRGQNVTFRCDPISEHNRLYWYRQTLGQGPEFLTYFQNEAQLEKSRLLSDRFSAERPKGSFSTLEIQRTEQGDSAMYLCASSPINEQFFGPGTRLTVL.

The rearrangement links TRBV4-1 to TRBJ2-7, with 9 bases fitting TRBD2. CDR1 and CDR2 from the germline V gene are MGHRA and YSYEKL. The CDR3 loop spans 16 amino acids. Trimming cost V 2 bases and J 2 bases; bases outside gene matches: 7. DNA of the CDR3: TGCGCCAGCAGCCAACAGGGAGGGACTAGCACCTACGAGCAGTACTTC. Translation gives CASSQQGGTSTYEQYF.

This chain links TRBV6-1 with TRBJ1-1; weak D call: TRBD1 (6 bases). The CDR3 extends over 15 amino acids. Germline CDR1 MNHNS, CDR2 SASEGT. The V and J ends lost 3 bases and 1 base respectively, with 12 bases between them. CDR3 protein: CASSDGTRGNTEAFF. The CDR3 region has the DNA TGTGCCAGCAGTGATGGAACCAGGGGGAACACTGAAGCTTTCTTT.

J is TRBJ2-3 and V is TRBV7-2, with D possibly matching TRBD1 (5 bases). Germline V CDR1 and CDR2: SGHTA, FQGNSA. The CDR3 is 15 residues long. With 0 bases removed from V and 4 bases from J, the gap between germline ends came to 11 bases. This chain's CDR3 is CASSLAAGLADTQYF. DNA of the CDR3: TGTGCCAGCAGCTTAGCGGCAGGGCTCGCAGATACGCAGTATTTT.

This clone occurred a few times. V is TRBV28 and J is TRBJ1-5; 8 nucleotides agree with TRBD1. The CDR3 length is 14 residues. CDR1 and CDR2 (germline): MDHEN, SYDVKM. Germline trimming cut 2 bases from V and 5 bases from J; bases unmatched to any gene: 2. The CDR3 protein is CASSLRQGYQPQHF. The CDR3 DNA reads as TGTGCCAGCAGTTTAAGACAGGGGTATCAGCCCCAGCATTTT.

The genes are TRBV29-1 and TRBJ2-2, with 10 bases matching TRBD1. Germline V gene lookup returns CDR1 SQVTM and CDR2 ANQGSEA. The V segment lost 4 bases and the J segment 2 bases; nucleotides outside the gene matches: 10. The CDR3 extends over 17 amino acids. The CDR3 region has the DNA TGCAGCGTTGGAGGGGTGAGGGACAGGGGAAACACCGGGGAGCTGTTTTTT. This translates into CSVGGVRDRGNTGELFF.

This chain joins TRBV5-1 and TRBJ2-7; TRBD2 might be the D (6 bases). The V gene lost 4 bases and the J gene lost 2 bases, with 16 bases spanning the gap. The CDR3 covers 15 residues. Germline V gives CDR1 SGHRS, CDR2 YFSETQ. CDR3 protein: CASSLEGPWPYEQYF. DNA for the CDR3: TGCGCCAGCAGCCTGGAGGGGCCTTGGCCCTACGAGCAGTACTTC.

This clone appeared a single time. The chain combines TRBV20-1 with TRBJ1-2, with TRBD1 as a possible D gene (5 bases). V lost 1 base and J 8 bases, leaving 8 bases between the germline ends. The CDR3 is 11 residues long. Germline assignment: CDR1 DFQATT and CDR2 SNEGSKA (reference sequence). CDR3 coding DNA: TGCAGTGCTAGAGTGGCAGGGGGCTACACCTTC. The encoded protein is CSARVAGGYTF.

V and J are TRBV19 and TRBJ1-5; a possible D gene is TRBD1 (5 bases). The germline gives CDR1 LNHDA, CDR2 SQIVND (reference sequence). V gave up 7 bases and J gave up 2 bases, with 15 bases separating them. The CDR3 loop spans 15 amino acids. CDR3 DNA sequence: TGTGCCAGTAATAGCGGGGGAAGTGGCAATCAGCCCCAGCATTTT. It encodes CASNSGGSGNQPQHF.

The chain joins TRBV7-2 to TRBJ2-1; D remains unclear. CDR1 SGHTA and CDR2 FQGNSA come from the germline V gene. The V end lost 7 bases, the J end lost 8 bases, and 15 bases lay between the germline ends. CDR3 size: 13 residues. The chain's CDR3 is CASNLVPRHEQFF. In DNA, the CDR3 is TGTGCCAGCAATTTAGTACCGCGGCATGAGCAGTTCTTC.

The chain links TRBV6-5 to TRBJ2-3, with 9 bases lining up with TRBD1. The CDR3 covers 16 residues. The germline CDR1 and CDR2 sequences are MNHEY and SVGAGI. Germline trimming cut 1 base from V and 0 bases from J; bases unmatched to any gene: 2. In DNA, the CDR3 is TGTGCCAGCAGTTACTTCGGACAGGGGAGCACAGATACGCAGTATTTT. Protein product: CASSYFGQGSTDTQYF.

V usage is TRBV9 and J usage is TRBJ1-2; TRBD1 matches 10 bases. The length of the CDR3 is 14 residues. Germline CDR1 SGDLS, CDR2 YYNGEE. V lost 7 bases and J lost 6; bases outside the gene matches: 9. In DNA form, the CDR3 reads TGTGCCAGCCTTGGGACAGGGGCGGGACATGGCTACACCTTC. Protein product: CASLGTGAGHGYTF. Full variable domain (outside the CDR3, taken from reference TRBV9 and TRBJ1-2): DSGVTQTPKHLITATGQRVTLRCSPRSGDLSVYWYQQSLDQGLQFLIQYYNGEERAKGNILERFSAQQFPDLHSELNLSSLELGDSALYFCASLGTGAGHGYTFGSGTRLTVV.

This chain joins TRBV5-1 and TRBJ2-2, with TRBD1 matching 10 bases. V dropped 4 bases and J dropped 1; count of bases not matched to a gene: 4. Germline assignment: CDR1 SGHRS and CDR2 YFSETQ. The CDR3 sequence is 16 residues long. DNA of the CDR3: TGCGCCAGCAGCCCGGGACAGGGGATGAACACCGGGGAGCTGTTTTTT. Residues: CASSPGQGMNTGELFF.

This chain joins TRBV30 and TRBJ1-1; TRBD1 agrees at 7 bases. This CDR3 contains 16 residues. Germline V lookup: CDR1 GTSNPN, CDR2 SVGIG (reference sequence). Losses at the gene ends were 3 bases for V and 4 bases for J; bases not matched to a gene: 14. The CDR3 sequence: CAWRLRDRGGPTEAFF. DNA for the CDR3: TGTGCCTGGAGACTCCGGGACAGAGGGGGGCCCACTGAAGCTTTCTTT.

This clone was counted only a few times. V is TRBV9 and J is TRBJ2-3; 9 bases match TRBD2. Germline V gene sequence: CDR1 SGDLS, CDR2 YYNGEE. V lost 1 base to trimming and J lost 2 bases; unmatched junction nucleotides: 2. There are 15 residues in the CDR3. CDR3 bases: TGTGCCAGCAGCGTACCTAGCGGGAACACAGATACGCAGTATTTT. Its protein is CASSVPSGNTDTQYF.

This clone was seen only a few times. The chain joins TRBV7-9 to TRBJ2-7, with 10 bases identical to TRBD2. This CDR3 has 16 residues. Germline CDR1 SEHNR, CDR2 FQNEAQ (reference sequence). Trimming removed 4 bases from V and 6 bases from J; junction bases left unmatched: 12. CDR3 nucleotide sequence: TGTGCCAGCAGCTCCAATGAAGCGGGAGGGCCAGTCGAGCAGTACTTC. Protein: CASSSNEAGGPVEQYF. Looking up the rest from reference TRBV7-9 and TRBJ2-7 gives the full variable domain: DTGVSQNPRHKITKRGQNVTFRCDPISEHNRLYWYRQTLGQGPEFLTYFQNEAQLEKSRLLSDRFSAERPKGSFSTLEIQRTEQGDSAMYLCASSSNEAGGPVEQYFGPGTRLTVT.

V gene TRBV7-9 combines with J gene TRBJ2-7; 8 positions agree with TRBD2. CDR3 size: 15 residues. The junction had 3 bases not matched to a gene; V was cut back by 2 bases and J by 0 bases. Germline assignment: CDR1 SEHNR and CDR2 FQNEAQ (reference sequence). The CDR3 sequence: CASSLQSGSSYEQYF. For the CDR3, the DNA is TGTGCCAGCAGCTTACAAAGCGGGAGCTCCTACGAGCAGTACTTC.

This chain connects TRBV4-1 to TRBJ2-1; 10 bases fit TRBD2. Germline assignment: CDR1 MGHRA and CDR2 YSYEKL. The J segment lost 5 bases and the V segment lost 10 bases, leaving 14 bases of the junction unmatched. This CDR3 spans 16 amino acids. The CDR3 coding sequence is TGCGCCACTTCCGGACCTAGCGGGAGTACCAACAATGAGCAGTTCTTC. Translated, it gives CATSGPSGSTNNEQFF.

The V gene is TRBV7-2, the J gene TRBJ2-1; 9 bases match TRBD1. With V trimmed by 7 bases and J by 6 bases, 7 bases remained unmatched. Germline CDR1 reads SGHTA; CDR2 reads FQGNSA. The CDR3 is 14 residues long. The chain's CDR3 is CASTPQGASNEQFF. The DNA of the CDR3 is TGTGCCAGCACCCCACAGGGGGCGAGCAATGAGCAGTTCTTC.